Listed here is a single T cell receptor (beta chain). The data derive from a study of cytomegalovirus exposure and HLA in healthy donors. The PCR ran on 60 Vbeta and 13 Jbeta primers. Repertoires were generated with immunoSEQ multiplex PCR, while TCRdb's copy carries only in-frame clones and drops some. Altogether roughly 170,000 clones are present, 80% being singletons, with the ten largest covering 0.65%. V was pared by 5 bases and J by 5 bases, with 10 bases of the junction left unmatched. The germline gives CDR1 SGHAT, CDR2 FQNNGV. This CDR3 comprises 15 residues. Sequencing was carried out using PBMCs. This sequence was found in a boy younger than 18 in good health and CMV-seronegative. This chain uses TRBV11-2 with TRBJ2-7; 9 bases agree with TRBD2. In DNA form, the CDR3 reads TGTGCCAGCAGCCAATCCTTGGTAGCGGGAGACGAGCAGTACTTC. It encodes CASSQSLVAGDEQYF.